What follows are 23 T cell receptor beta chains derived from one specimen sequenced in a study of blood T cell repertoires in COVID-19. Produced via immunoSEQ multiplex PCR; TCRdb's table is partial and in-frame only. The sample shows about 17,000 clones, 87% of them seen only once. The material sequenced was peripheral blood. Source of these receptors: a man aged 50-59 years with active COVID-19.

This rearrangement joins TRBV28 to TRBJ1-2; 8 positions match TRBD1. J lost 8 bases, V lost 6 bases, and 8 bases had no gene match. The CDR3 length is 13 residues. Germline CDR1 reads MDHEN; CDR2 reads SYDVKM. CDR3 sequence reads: CASRVSGGGGYTF. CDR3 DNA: TGTGCCAGCAGGGTTTCAGGGGGCGGCGGCTACACCTTC.

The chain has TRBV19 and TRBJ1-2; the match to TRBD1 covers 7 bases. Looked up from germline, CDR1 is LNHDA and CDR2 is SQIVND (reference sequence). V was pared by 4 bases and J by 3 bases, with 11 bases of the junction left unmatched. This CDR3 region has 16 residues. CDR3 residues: CASSTTRGTAYYGYTF. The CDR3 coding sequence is TGTGCCAGTAGTACGACTAGGGGGACAGCGTACTATGGCTACACCTTC.

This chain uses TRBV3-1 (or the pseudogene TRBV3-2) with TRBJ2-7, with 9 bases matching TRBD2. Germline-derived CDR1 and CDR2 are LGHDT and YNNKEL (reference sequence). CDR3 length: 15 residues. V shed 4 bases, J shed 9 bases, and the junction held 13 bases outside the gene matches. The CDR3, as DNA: TGTGCCAGCAGCCGTCAGGCGGGAGGGTCGCGGGTGCAGTACTTC. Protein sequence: CASSRQAGGSRVQYF.

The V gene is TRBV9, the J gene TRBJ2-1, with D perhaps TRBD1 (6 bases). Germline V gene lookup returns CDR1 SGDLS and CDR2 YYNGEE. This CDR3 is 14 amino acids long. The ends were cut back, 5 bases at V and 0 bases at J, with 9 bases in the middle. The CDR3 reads CASRAGVSYNEQFF. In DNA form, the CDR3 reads TGTGCCAGCAGGGCAGGGGTCTCCTACAATGAGCAGTTCTTC. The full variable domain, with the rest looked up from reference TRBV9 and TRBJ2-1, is DSGVTQTPKHLITATGQRVTLRCSPRSGDLSVYWYQQSLDQGLQFLIQYYNGEERAKGNILERFSAQQFPDLHSELNLSSLELGDSALYFCASRAGVSYNEQFFGPGTRLTVL.

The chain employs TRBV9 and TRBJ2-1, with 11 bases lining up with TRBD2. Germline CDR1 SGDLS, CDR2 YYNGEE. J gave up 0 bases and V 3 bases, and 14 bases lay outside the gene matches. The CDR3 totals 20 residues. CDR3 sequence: CASSARGGTSGTSSYNEQFF. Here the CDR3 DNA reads TGTGCCAGCAGCGCCCGGGGGGGGACTAGCGGCACTAGCTCCTACAATGAGCAGTTCTTC.

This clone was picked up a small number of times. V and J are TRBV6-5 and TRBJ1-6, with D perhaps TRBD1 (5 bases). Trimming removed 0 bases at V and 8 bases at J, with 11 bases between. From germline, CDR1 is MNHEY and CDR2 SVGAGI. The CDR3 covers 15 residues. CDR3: CASSYSTTGDSPLHF. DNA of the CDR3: TGTGCCAGCAGTTACTCGACCACAGGAGATTCACCCCTCCACTTT.

For the CDR3, the DNA is TGTGCCAGCAGTTACTCAGCATGGGCGAGCTCCTACAATGAGCAGTTCTTC. Translated: CASSYSAWASSYNEQFF. The V call is TRBV6-2 or TRBV6-3, the J call TRBJ2-1; D gene unclear. This CDR3 has 17 amino acids. V lost 0 bases to trimming and J lost 0 bases, with 12 bases between them. Germline CDR1 reads MNHEY; CDR2 reads SVGEGT.

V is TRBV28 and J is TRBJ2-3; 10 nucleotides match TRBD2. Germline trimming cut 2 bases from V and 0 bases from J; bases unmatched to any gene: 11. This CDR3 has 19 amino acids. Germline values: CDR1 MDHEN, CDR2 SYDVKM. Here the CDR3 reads CASSLDGLAASLSTDTQYF. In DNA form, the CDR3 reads TGTGCCAGCAGTTTAGACGGACTAGCGGCATCTCTTAGCACAGATACGCAGTATTTT. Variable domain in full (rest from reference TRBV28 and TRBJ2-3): DVKVTQSSRYLVKRTGEKVFLECVQDMDHENMFWYRQDPGLGLRLIYFSYDVKMKEKGDIPEGYSVSREKKERFSLILESASTNQTSMYLCASSLDGLAASLSTDTQYFGPGTRLTVL.

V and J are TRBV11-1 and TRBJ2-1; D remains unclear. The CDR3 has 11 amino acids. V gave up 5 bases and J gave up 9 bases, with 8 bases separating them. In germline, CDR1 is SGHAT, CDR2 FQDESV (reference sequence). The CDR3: CASSIAGEQFF. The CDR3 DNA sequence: TGTGCCAGCAGCATCGCAGGTGAGCAGTTCTTC.

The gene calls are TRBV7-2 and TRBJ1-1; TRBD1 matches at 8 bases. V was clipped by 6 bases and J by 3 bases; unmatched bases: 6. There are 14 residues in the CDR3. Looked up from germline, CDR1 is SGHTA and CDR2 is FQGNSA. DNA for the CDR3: TGTGCCAGCAGTTTACAGACAGGGGACACTGAAGCTTTCTTT. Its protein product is CASSLQTGDTEAFF.

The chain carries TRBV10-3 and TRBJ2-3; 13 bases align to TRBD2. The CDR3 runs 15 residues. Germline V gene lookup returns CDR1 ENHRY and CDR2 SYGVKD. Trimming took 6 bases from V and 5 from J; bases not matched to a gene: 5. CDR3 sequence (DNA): TGTGCCATCAGGGGGACTAGCGGGATAGGAGATACGCAGTATTTT. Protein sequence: CAIRGTSGIGDTQYF.

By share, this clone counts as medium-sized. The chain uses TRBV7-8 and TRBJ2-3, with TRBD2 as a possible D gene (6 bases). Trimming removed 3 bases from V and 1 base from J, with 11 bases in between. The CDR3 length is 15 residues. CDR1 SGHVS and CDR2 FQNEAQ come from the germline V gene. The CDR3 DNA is TGTGCCAGCAGCTTGGGGGGAGGAGGCACAGATACGCAGTATTTT. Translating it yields CASSLGGGGTDTQYF. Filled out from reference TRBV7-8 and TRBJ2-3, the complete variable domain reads GAGVSQSPRYKVAKRGQDVALRCDPISGHVSLFWYQQALGQGPEFLTYFQNEAQLDKSGLPSDRFFAERPEGSVSTLKIQRTQQEDSAVYLCASSLGGGGTDTQYFGPGTRLTVL.

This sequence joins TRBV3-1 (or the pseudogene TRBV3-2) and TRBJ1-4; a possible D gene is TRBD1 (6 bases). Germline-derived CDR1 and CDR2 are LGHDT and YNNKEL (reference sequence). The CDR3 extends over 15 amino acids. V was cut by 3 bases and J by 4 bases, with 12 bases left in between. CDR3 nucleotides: TGTGCCAGCAGCCAGGCGGGGGGCGGTAATGAAAAACTGTTTTTT. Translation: CASSQAGGGNEKLFF.

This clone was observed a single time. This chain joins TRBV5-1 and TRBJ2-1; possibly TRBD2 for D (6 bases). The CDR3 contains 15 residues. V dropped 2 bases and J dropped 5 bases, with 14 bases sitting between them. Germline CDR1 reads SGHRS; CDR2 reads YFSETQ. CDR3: CASSFTPAGNNEQFF. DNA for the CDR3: TGCGCCAGCAGCTTTACCCCTGCGGGAAACAATGAGCAGTTCTTC.

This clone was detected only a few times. CDR3: CASSLGTWASQPQHF. DNA of the CDR3: TGTGCCAGCAGCTTAGGTACGTGGGCCAGTCAGCCCCAGCATTTT. The V and J genes are TRBV7-2 and TRBJ1-5; D is undetermined. The V and J ends lost 1 base and 6 bases respectively, with 13 bases between them. The CDR3 spans 15 residues. Germline V gene data show CDR1 as SGHTA and CDR2 as FQGNSA.

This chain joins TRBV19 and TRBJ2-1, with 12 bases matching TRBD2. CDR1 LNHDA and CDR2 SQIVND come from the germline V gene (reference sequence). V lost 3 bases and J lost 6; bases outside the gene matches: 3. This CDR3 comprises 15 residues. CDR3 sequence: CASSMTSGSSNEQFF. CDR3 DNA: TGTGCCAGTAGTATGACTAGCGGGAGTTCCAATGAGCAGTTCTTC.

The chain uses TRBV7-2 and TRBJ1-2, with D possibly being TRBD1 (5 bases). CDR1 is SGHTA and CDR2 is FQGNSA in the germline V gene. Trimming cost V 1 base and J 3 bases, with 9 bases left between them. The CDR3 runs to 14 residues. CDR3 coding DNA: TGTGCCAGCAGCTTAGTGATCAGGGACTATGGCTACACCTTC. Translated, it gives CASSLVIRDYGYTF. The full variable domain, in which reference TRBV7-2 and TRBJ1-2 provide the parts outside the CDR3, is GAGVSQSPSNKVTEKGKDVELRCDPISGHTALYWYRQSLGQGLEFLIYFQGNSAPDKSGLPSDRFSAERTGGSVSTLTIQRTQQEDSAVYLCASSLVIRDYGYTFGSGTRLTVV.

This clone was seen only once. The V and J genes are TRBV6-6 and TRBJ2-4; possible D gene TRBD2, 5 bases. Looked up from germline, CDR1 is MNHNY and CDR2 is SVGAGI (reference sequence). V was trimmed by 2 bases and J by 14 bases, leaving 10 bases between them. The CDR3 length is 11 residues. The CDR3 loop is CASSYQDFKYF. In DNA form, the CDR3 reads TGTGCCAGCAGTTACCAGGACTTTAAGTACTTC.

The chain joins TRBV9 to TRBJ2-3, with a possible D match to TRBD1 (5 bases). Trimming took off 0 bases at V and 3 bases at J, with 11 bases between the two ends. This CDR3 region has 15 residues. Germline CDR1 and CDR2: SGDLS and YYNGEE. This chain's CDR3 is CASSVGFGATDTQYF. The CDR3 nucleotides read TGTGCCAGCAGCGTAGGGTTTGGGGCTACAGATACGCAGTATTTT.

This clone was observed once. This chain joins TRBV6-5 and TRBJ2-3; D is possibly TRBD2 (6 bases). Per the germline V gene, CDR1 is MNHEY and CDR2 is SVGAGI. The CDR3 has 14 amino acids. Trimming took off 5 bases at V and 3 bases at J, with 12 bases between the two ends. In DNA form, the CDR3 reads TGTGCCAGCAGTCCGCTAGCGACGACAGATACGCAGTATTTT. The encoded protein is CASSPLATTDTQYF.

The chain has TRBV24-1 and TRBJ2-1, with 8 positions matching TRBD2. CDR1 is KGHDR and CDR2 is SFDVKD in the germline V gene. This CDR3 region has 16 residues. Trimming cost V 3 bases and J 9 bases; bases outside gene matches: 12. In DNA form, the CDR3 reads TGTGCCACCAGTGATCCCGGGACTAGGGGTCAGGGTGAGCAGTTCTTC. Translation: CATSDPGTRGQGEQFF.

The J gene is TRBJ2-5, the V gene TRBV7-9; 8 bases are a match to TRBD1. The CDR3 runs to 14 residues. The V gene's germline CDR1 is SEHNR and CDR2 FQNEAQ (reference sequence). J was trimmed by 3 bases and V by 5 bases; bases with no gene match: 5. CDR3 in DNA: TGTGCCAGCAGCCCTGGACAGGGTGAAGAGACCCAGTACTTC. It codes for CASSPGQGEETQYF. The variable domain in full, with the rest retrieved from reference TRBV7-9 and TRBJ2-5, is DTGVSQNPRHKITKRGQNVTFRCDPISEHNRLYWYRQTLGQGPEFLTYFQNEAQLEKSRLLSDRFSAERPKGSFSTLEIQRTEQGDSAMYLCASSPGQGEETQYFGPGTRLLVL.

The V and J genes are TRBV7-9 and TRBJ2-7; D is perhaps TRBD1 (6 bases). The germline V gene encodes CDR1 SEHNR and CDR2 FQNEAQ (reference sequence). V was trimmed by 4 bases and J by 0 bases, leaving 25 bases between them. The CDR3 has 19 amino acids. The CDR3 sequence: CASSSTLPRPQGSSYEQYF. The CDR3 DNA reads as TGTGCCAGCAGCTCTACATTACCTCGACCACAGGGTAGCTCCTACGAGCAGTACTTC. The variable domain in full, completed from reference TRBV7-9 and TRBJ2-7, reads DTGVSQNPRHKITKRGQNVTFRCDPISEHNRLYWYRQTLGQGPEFLTYFQNEAQLEKSRLLSDRFSAERPKGSFSTLEIQRTEQGDSAMYLCASSSTLPRPQGSSYEQYFGPGTRLTVT.